This paragraph covers one T cell receptor (beta chain) sequence. The CDR3 spans 14 residues. The V gene lost 2 bases and the J gene lost 4 bases, with 11 bases spanning the gap. Germline assignment: CDR1 MNHNY and CDR2 SVGAGI (reference sequence). Sequencing used immunoSEQ multiplex PCR; TCRdb keeps in-frame clones, though not all of them. This table holds about 60,000 clones, 60% to 85% found once. The data stem from a study of T cell responses to AZD1222 COVID-19 vaccine. The rearrangement links TRBV6-6 to TRBJ1-2; tentatively, D is TRBD1 (5 bases). The receptor comes from an adult who received the AZD1222 COVID-19 vaccine. Specimen: peripheral blood, collected 28 days after the second AZD1222 dose. CDR3 nucleotide sequence: TGTGCCAGCAGTTACCCACAGACAGTCTATGGCTACACCTTC. Translation gives CASSYPQTVYGYTF.